This TCR beta chain was sequenced during a study of T cells expressing NK-cell markers. Background on the study: Repertoires of TCR beta were obtained from T cells sorted as CD3+CD56+NKG2C+, CD3+CD56+NKG2C- and CD3+CD56-NKG2C+.

Remarks on this clonotype: Its specificity is unknown.

The CDR3 runs 15 residues. Germline V gene lookup returns CDR1 SGHRS and CDR2 YFSETQ. TCRdb re-called the 5' RACE reads; every CDR3 protein appears as one record, without DNA. The data include over 350,000 distinct CDR3 sequences; the top ten clones carry around 11%. Study observations and caveats: Similarly, these clonotypes led the CD3+CD56-NKG2C+ fraction as well in a few donors. Specificity for HCMV among expanded NKG2C+ T cell clones was not established.

The material sequenced was blood T cells: a sorted CD56 or NKG2C T cell subset, CD4+ or CD8+ T cells, or bulk PBMC T cells (not recorded which). This chain links TRBV5-1 with TRBJ2-5. The TCR sequence derives from a woman aged 45-59 years in good health. The CDR3 reads CASSLRLRSYETQYF.